This entry features one TCR beta chain sequence. TCRdb keeps only in-frame clones here, not all; method: immunoSEQ multiplex PCR. The data hold tens of thousands of clones, with 80% to 90% observed a single time. The CDR3 spans 13 residues. Germline CDR1 and CDR2: SGHAT and FQNNGV. The germline V and J ends were trimmed by 5 bases and 6 bases, with 13 bases remaining between them. These data are taken from a study of OX40 agonist ivuxolimab in advanced cancers. The chain employs TRBV11-2 and TRBJ1-2; weak D call: TRBD1 (6 bases). The clonotype originates from an adult with an advanced solid tumor such as melanoma, head and neck, liver or kidney cancer. This sample comprised CD4+ or CD8+ T cells sorted from blood, obtained in a trial of the OX40 agonist ivuxolimab. The chain's CDR3 is CASSLAGGHGYTF. In DNA form, the CDR3 reads TGTGCCAGCAGCCTCGCCGGGGGCCATGGCTACACCTTC.